This T cell receptor beta chain was retrieved from a study of T cell repertoires in cytomegalovirus infection. MiXCR, run by TCRdb on the reads, gives a single entry per CDR3 protein. Here the sample spans tens of thousands of distinct CDR3 sequences, roughly 20% being singletons. In this sample, this clonotype turned up a few times. Its antigen is as yet unknown. Between the trimmed V and J ends, which lost 4 bases and 0 bases, there was a span of 12 bases. The CDR3 has 16 residues. The sequenced sample was CD8+ T cells from cultured PBMCs, obtained from culture after CMV antigen stimulation. This chain connects TRBV12-3 or TRBV12-4 to TRBJ2-2; no clear D. This sequence originates from a human donor in good health (CMV status not recorded). Some clones in this sample may be carry-over from other donors' samples. The CDR3 protein is CASSSPSRTNTGELFF. CDR3 nucleotides: TGTGCCAGCAGTTCTCCTTCCAGGACGAACACCGGGGAGCTGTTTTTT.